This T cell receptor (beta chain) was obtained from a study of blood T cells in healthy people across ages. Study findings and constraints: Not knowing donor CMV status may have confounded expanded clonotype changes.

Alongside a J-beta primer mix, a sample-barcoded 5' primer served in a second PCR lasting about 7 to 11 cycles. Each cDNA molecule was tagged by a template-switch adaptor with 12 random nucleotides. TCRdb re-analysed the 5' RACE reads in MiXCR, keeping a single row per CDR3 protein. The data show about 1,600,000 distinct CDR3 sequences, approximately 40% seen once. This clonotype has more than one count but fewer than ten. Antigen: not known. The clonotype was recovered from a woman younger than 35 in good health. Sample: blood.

CDR3 sequence: CASSYVINSGKGYNEQFF. CDR3 coding DNA: TGTGCCAGCAGTTACGTAATAAACAGCGGGAAGGGGTACAATGAGCAGTTCTTC. The chain employs TRBV6-2 or TRBV6-3 and TRBJ2-1; 7 bases fit TRBD2. The germline CDR1 and CDR2 sequences are MNHEY and SVGEGT. V shed 2 bases and J 4 bases; nucleotides not matched to a gene: 14. CDR3 length equals 18 residues.